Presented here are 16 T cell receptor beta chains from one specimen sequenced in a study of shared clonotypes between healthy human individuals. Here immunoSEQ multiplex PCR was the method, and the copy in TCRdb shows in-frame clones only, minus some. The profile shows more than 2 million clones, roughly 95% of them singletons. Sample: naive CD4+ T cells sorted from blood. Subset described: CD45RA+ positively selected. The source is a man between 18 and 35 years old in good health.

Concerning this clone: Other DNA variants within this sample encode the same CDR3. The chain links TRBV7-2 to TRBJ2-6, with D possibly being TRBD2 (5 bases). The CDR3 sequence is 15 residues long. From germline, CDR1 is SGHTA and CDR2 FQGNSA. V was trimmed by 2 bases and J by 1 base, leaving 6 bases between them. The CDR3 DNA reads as TGTGCCAGCAGCTTATCGGGGTCTGGGGCCAACGTCCTGACTTTC. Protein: CASSLSGSGANVLTF.

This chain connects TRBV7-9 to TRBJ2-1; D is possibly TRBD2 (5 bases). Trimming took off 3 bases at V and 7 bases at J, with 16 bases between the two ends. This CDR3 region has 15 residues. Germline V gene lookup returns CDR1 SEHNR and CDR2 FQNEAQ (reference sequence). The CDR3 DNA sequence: TGTGCCAGCAGCTTGGAGGCTGGGAGCTCGAATGAGCAGTTCTTC. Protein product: CASSLEAGSSNEQFF.

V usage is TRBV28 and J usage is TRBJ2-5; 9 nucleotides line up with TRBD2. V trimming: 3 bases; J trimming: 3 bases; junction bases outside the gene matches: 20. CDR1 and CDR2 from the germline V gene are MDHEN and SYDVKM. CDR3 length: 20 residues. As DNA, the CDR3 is TGTGCCAGCAGTTTCGTTTTTTCTAGCGGGGTAAAACAAATAAAAGAGACCCAGTACTTC. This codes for CASSFVFSSGVKQIKETQYF. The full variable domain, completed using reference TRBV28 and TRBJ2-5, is DVKVTQSSRYLVKRTGEKVFLECVQDMDHENMFWYRQDPGLGLRLIYFSYDVKMKEKGDIPEGYSVSREKKERFSLILESASTNQTSMYLCASSFVFSSGVKQIKETQYFGPGTRLLVL.

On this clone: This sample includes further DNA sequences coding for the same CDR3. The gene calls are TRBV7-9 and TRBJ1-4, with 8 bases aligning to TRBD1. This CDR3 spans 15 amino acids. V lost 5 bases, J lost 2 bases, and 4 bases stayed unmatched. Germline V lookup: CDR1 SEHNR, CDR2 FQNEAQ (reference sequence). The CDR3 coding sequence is TGTGCCAGCAGCCCTACAGGGGGGACTAATGAAAAACTGTTTTTT. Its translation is CASSPTGGTNEKLFF. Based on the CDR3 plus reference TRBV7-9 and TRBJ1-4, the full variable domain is DTGVSQNPRHKITKRGQNVTFRCDPISEHNRLYWYRQTLGQGPEFLTYFQNEAQLEKSRLLSDRFSAERPKGSFSTLEIQRTEQGDSAMYLCASSPTGGTNEKLFFGSGTQLSVL.

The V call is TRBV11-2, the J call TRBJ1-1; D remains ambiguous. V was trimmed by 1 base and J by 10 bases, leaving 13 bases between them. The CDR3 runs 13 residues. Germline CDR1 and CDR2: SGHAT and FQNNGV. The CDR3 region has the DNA TGTGCCAGCAGCTTAGTTATGACCGAGGGAGCTTTCTTT. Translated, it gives CASSLVMTEGAFF. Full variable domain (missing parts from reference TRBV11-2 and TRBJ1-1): EAGVAQSPRYKIIEKRQSVAFWCNPISGHATLYWYQQILGQGPKLLIQFQNNGVVDDSQLPKDRFSAERLKGVDSTLKIQPAKLEDSAVYLCASSLVMTEGAFFGQGTRLTVV.

The CDR3 loop reads CASSTGLAGLEQFF. The CDR3 region has the DNA TGTGCCAGCAGCACCGGACTAGCGGGACTTGAGCAGTTCTTC. The chain carries TRBV11-2 and TRBJ2-1, with 12 bases fitting TRBD2. The V gene end was trimmed by 5 bases and the J gene end by 9 bases; junction bases not matched to a gene: 5. Per the germline V gene, CDR1 is SGHAT and CDR2 is FQNNGV. The CDR3 is made up of 14 amino acids. The whole variable domain, filled in from reference TRBV11-2 and TRBJ2-1, reads EAGVAQSPRYKIIEKRQSVAFWCNPISGHATLYWYQQILGQGPKLLIQFQNNGVVDDSQLPKDRFSAERLKGVDSTLKIQPAKLEDSAVYLCASSTGLAGLEQFFGPGTRLTVL.

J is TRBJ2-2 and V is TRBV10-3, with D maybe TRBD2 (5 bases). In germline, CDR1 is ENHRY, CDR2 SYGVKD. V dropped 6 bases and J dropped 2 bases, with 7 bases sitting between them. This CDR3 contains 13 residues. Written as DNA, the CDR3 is TGTGCCATCAGAGGGAGAAACACCGGGGAGCTGTTTTTT. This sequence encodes CAIRGRNTGELFF.

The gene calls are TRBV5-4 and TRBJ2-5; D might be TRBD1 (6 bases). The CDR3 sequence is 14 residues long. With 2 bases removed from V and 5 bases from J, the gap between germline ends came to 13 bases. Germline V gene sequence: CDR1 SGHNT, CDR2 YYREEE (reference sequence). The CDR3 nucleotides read TGTGCCAGCAGCTTCCGAGGGGGTCGTGAGACCCAGTACTTC. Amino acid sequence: CASSFRGGRETQYF.

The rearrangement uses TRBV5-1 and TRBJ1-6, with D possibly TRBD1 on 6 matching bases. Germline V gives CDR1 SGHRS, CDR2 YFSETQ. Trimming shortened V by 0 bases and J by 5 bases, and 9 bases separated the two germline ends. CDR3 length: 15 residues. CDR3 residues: CASSLGTVNNSPLHF. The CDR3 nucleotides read TGCGCCAGCAGCTTGGGGACAGTCAATAATTCACCCCTCCACTTT.

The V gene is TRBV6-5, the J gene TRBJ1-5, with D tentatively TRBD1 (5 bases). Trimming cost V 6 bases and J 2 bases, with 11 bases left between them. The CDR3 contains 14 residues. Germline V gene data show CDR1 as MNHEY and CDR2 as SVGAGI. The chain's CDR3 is CASRRDGGNQPQHF. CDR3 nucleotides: TGTGCCAGCAGAAGGGACGGTGGCAATCAGCCCCAGCATTTT.

The CDR3 DNA reads as TGTGCCAGCAGCTATCAACCGGGACACAGCTATGGCTACACCTTC. Translation: CASSYQPGHSYGYTF. V is TRBV6-5 and J is TRBJ1-2; a possible D gene is TRBD1 (6 bases). The V and J ends lost 6 bases and 4 bases respectively, with 18 bases between them. The CDR3 length is 15 residues. Germline CDR1 and CDR2: MNHEY and SVGAGI.

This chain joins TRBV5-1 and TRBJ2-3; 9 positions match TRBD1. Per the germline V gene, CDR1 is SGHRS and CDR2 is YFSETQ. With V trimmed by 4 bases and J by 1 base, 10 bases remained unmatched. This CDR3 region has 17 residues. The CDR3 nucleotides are TGCGCCAGCAGCCTGGTCCCGGGACAGGGTGGCACAGATACGCAGTATTTT. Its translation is CASSLVPGQGGTDTQYF.

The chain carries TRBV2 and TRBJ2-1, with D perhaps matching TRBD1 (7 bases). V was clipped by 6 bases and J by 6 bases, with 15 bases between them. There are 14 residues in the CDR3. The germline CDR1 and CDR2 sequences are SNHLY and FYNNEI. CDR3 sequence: CASRETQGGNEQFF. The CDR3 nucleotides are TGTGCCAGCAGAGAAACCCAGGGGGGCAATGAGCAGTTCTTC.

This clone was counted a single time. The CDR3: CASREGLAGVDEQFF. The CDR3 coding sequence is TGCGCCAGCAGAGAGGGACTAGCGGGAGTGGATGAGCAGTTCTTC. The chain employs TRBV5-1 and TRBJ2-1; 14 bases are shared with TRBD2. Germline CDR1 reads SGHRS; CDR2 reads YFSETQ. The trim removed 5 bases at V and 8 bases at J, leaving 6 bases unmatched. The CDR3 is 15 residues long.

CDR3 region: CASSELAGGEDTQYF. CDR3 nucleotides: TGTGCCAGCAGCGAGCTAGCGGGAGGTGAGGATACGCAGTATTTT. The chain links TRBV9 to TRBJ2-3; 11 bases are shared with TRBD2. The V and J ends lost 3 bases and 6 bases, in that order; junction bases with no gene match: 6. The CDR3 totals 15 residues. Germline V gene lookup returns CDR1 SGDLS and CDR2 YYNGEE.

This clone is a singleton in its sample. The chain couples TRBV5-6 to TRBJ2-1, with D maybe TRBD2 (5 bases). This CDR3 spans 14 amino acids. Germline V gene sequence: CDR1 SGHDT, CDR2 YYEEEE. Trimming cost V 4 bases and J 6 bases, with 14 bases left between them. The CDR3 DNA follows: TGTGCCAGCAGCCCCGGGGTTTATACCAATGAGCAGTTCTTC. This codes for CASSPGVYTNEQFF.